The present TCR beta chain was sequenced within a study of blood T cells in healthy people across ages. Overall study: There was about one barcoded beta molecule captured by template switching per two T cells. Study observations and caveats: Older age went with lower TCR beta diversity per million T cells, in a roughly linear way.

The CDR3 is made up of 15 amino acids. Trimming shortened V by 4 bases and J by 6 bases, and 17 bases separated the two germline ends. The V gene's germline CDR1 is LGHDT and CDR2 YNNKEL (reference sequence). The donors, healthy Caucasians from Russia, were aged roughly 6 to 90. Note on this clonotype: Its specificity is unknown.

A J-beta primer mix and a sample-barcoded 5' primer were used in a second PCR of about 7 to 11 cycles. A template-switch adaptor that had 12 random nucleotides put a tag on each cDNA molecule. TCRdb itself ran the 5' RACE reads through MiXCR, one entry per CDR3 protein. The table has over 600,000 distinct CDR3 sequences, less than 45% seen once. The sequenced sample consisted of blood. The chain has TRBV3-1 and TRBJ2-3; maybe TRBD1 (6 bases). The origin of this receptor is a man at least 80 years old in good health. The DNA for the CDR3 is TGTGCCAGCAGCCCCAGGGACACGGTGGGTGATACGCAGTATTTT. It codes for CASSPRDTVGDTQYF.